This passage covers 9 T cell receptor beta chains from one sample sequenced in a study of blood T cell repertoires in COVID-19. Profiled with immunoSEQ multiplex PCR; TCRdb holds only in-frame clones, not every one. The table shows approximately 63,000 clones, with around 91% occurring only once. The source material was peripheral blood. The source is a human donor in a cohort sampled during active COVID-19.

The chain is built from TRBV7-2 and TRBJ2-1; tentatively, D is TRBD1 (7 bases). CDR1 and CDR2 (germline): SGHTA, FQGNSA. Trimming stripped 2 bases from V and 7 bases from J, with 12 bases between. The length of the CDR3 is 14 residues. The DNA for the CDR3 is TGTGCCAGCAGCTTATTCGCAGGGGGGAATGAGCAGTTCTTC. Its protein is CASSLFAGGNEQFF.

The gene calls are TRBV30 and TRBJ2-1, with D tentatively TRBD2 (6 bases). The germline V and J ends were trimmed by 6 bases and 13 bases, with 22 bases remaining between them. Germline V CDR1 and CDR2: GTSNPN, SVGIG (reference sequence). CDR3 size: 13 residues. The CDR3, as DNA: TGTGCCTGCGGGAGCGGGCTCTACCGATATCAGTTCTTC. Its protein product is CACGSGLYRYQFF.

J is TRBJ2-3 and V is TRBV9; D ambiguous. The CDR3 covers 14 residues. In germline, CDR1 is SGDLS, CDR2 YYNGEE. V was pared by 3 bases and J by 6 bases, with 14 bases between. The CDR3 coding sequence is TGTGCCAGCAGCGGCGGCGGTTTTCGGGATACGCAGTATTTT. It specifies CASSGGGFRDTQYF.

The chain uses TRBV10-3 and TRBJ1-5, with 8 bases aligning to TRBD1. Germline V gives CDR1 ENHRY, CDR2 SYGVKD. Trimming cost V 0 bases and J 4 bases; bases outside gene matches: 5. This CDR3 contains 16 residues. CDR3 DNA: TGTGCCATCAGTGAGTCCAGGGGGCCAGGTAATCAGCCCCAGCATTTT. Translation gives CAISESRGPGNQPQHF.

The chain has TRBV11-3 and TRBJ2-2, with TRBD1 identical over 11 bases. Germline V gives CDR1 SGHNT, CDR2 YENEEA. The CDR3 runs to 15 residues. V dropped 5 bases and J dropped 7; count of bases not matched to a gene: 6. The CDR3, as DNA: TGTGCCAGCAGCCCAGGACAGGGGGCGGACGGGGAGCTGTTTTTT. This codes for CASSPGQGADGELFF.

CDR3 sequence (DNA): TGTGCCAGTAGTATCACCTCCGTCGGGGGCTACACCTTC. It encodes CASSITSVGGYTF. The rearrangement joins TRBV19 to TRBJ1-2, with D unclear. The germline V gene encodes CDR1 LNHDA and CDR2 SQIVND (reference sequence). Trimming took 3 bases from V and 8 from J, leaving 13 bases between them. The CDR3 totals 13 residues.

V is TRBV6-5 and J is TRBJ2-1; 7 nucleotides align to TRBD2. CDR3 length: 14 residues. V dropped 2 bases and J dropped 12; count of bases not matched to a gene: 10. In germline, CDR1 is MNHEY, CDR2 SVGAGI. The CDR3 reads CASSYASPTGGQFF. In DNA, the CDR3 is TGTGCCAGCAGTTACGCTAGCCCCACGGGAGGGCAGTTCTTC.

The CDR3 sequence is CASSPTGTRRGDTQYF. CDR3 nucleotides: TGTGCCAGCAGCCCGACGGGAACTAGGAGGGGAGATACGCAGTATTTT. The V gene is TRBV7-2, the J gene TRBJ2-3; weak D call: TRBD2 (6 bases). V lost 5 bases and J lost 5, with 20 bases in between. The CDR3 totals 16 residues. CDR1 and CDR2 from the germline V gene are SGHTA and FQGNSA.

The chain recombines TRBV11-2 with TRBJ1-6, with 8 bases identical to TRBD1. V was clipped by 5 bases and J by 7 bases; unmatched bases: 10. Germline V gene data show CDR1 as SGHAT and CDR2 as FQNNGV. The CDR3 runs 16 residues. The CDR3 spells CASSRGQGVTNSPLHF. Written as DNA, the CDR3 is TGTGCCAGCAGCCGCGGACAGGGCGTGACCAATTCACCCCTCCACTTT.